This T cell receptor beta chain was identified in a study of T cell repertoires in cytomegalovirus infection. Study context: Use of recently identified HLA-C-restricted and well-studied HLA-B-restricted CMV epitopes was part of the study. Public TCR beta signatures marked donors with CMV infection and the matching HLA.

Study-level points and caveats: The response measured ex vivo was dominated by TCR beta clonotypes (HLA-C-restricted and CMV-specific). Carriage of CMV together with the relevant HLA was identifiable through cumulative public TCR beta family frequency.

The J segment lost 3 bases and the V segment lost 3 bases, leaving 8 bases of the junction unmatched. This CDR3 comprises 16 residues. CDR1 is SGHVS, CDR2 FQNEAQ, per germline. This clonotype was counted between two and nine times. No antigen is known for it. In TCRdb, the reads were re-called with MiXCR into one record per CDR3 protein. This table has about 480,000 distinct CDR3 sequences, 30% to 35% appearing once. The sequence was obtained from a human donor in good health (CMV status not recorded). Some clones in this sample may be carry-over from other donors' samples. This chain uses TRBV7-8 with TRBJ2-3, with 8 bases aligning to TRBD2. This specimen consisted of cultured PBMCs, obtained from culture after CMV antigen stimulation. CDR3 region: CASSFEGGGSTDTQYF. The CDR3 nucleotides are TGTGCCAGCAGCTTCGAGGGCGGGGGGAGTACAGATACGCAGTATTTT.